This T cell receptor beta chain was sequenced in a study of blood T cells in healthy people across ages. Using a J-beta primer mix together with a sample-barcoded 5' primer, a second PCR was run for about 6 to 11 cycles. Using its own MiXCR run on the 5' RACE reads, TCRdb lists one record per CDR3 protein. The table records about 590,000 distinct CDR3 sequences, roughly 30% of them present only once. The sample was blood. This clonotype originated in a woman aged 80 or over in good health.

CDR3: CASSSGAGGDIYYNEQFF. The CDR3 nucleotides read TGTGCCAGCAGCTCGGGGGCGGGGGGCGATATTTATTACAATGAGCAGTTCTTC. The chain uses TRBV5-6 and TRBJ2-1; TRBD2 matches at 8 bases. There are 18 residues in the CDR3. The V gene's germline CDR1 is SGHDT and CDR2 YYEEEE. V lost 3 bases to trimming and J lost 4 bases; unmatched junction nucleotides: 15.